Below, one T cell receptor (beta chain) is given with its context. This entry belongs to a study of blood T cell repertoires in COVID-19. Turning to the study itself: In each case, the material was cDNA or gDNA derived from T cells, B-cell-depleted T cells, or PBMCs.

Authors' data handling: Reference gene primer amplification yielded estimated nucleated cell counts. The repertoire was sequenced with immunoSEQ multiplex PCR; TCRdb's copy has only in-frame clones and lacks some. For V, J and clone size, that table is used; D and trimming come from the DNA. The sample holds 120,000 to 150,000 clones; roughly 80% are singletons and the top ten take around two fifths. From germline, CDR1 is GTSNPN and CDR2 SVGIG (reference sequence). The CDR3 runs to 15 residues. With 3 bases clipped from V and 0 bases from J, the junction kept 6 bases outside the gene matches. Source material: peripheral blood. This receptor was identified in a human donor in a cohort sampled during active COVID-19. V is TRBV30 and J is TRBJ1-2, with TRBD1 matching 8 bases. CDR3 coding DNA: TGTGCCTGGAGGTTACAGGGGGGAGCTAACTATGGCTACACCTTC. Residues: CAWRLQGGANYGYTF.